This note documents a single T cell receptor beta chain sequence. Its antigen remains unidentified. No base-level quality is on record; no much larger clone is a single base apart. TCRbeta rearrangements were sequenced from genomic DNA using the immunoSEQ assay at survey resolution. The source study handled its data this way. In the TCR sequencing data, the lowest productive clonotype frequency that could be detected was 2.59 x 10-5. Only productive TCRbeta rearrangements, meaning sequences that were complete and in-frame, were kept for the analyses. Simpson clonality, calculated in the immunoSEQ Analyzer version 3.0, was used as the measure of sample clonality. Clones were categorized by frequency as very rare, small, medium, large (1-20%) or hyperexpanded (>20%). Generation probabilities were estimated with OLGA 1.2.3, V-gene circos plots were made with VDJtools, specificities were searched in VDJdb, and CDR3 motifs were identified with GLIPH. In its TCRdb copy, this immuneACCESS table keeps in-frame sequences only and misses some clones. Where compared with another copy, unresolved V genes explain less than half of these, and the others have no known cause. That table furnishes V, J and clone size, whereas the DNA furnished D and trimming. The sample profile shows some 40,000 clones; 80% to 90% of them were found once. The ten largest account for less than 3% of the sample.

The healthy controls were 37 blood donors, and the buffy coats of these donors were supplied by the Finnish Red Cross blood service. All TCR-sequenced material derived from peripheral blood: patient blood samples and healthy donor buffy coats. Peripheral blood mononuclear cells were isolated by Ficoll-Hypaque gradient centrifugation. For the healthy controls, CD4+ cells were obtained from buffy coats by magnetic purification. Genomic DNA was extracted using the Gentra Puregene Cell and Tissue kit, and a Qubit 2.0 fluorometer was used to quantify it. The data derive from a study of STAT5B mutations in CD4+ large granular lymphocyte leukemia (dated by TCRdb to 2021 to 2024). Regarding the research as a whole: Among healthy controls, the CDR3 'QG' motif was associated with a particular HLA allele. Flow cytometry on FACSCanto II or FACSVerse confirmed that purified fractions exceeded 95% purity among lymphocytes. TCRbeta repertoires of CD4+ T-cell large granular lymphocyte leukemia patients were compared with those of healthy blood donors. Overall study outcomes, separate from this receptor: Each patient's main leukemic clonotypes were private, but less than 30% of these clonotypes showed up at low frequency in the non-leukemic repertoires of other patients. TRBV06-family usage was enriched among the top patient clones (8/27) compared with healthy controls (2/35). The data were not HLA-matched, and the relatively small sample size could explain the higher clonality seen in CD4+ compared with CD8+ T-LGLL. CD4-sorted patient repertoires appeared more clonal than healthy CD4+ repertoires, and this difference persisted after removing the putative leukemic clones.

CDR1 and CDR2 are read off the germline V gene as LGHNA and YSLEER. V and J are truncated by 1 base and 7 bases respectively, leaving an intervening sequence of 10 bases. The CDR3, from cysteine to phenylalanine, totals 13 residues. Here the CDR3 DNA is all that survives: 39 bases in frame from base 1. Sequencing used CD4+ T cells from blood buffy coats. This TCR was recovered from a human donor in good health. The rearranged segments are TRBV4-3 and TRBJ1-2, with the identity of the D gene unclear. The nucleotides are TGCGCCAGCAGCCAAGTTGGATATTCTGGCTACACCTTC. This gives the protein CASSQVGYSGYTF.